These 10 T cell receptor beta chains originate from one sample sequenced in a study of shared clonotypes between healthy human individuals. The method was immunoSEQ multiplex PCR; TCRdb's version includes in-frame clones alone and lacks a portion of them. The table includes 1 million to 1.2 million clones, roughly 80% detected once. Input material: memory CD4+ T cells from PBMCs. As for subset: CD45RA-negative fraction. Receptors originate from a man younger than 35 in good health. Some clones in this sample may be carry-over from other donors' samples.

This chain connects TRBV5-1 to TRBJ2-5; 8 bases line up with TRBD2. CDR3 length: 15 amino acids. Per the germline V gene, CDR1 is SGHRS and CDR2 is YFSETQ. Losses at the gene ends were 4 bases for V and 2 bases for J; bases not matched to a gene: 7. The CDR3: CASSPGGASQETQYF. CDR3 DNA sequence: TGCGCCAGCAGCCCCGGGGGGGCGTCGCAAGAGACCCAGTACTTC.

The V gene is TRBV28, the J gene TRBJ2-1; the D is unclear. Germline V gene lookup returns CDR1 MDHEN and CDR2 SYDVKM. The CDR3 consists of 13 residues. Trimming took off 6 bases at V and 10 bases at J, with 16 bases between the two ends. The DNA of the CDR3 is TGTGCCAGCAGCGTTAAGGAAAGCAAGGAGCAGTTCTTC. Translated, it gives CASSVKESKEQFF. Looking up the rest from reference TRBV28 and TRBJ2-1 gives the full variable domain: DVKVTQSSRYLVKRTGEKVFLECVQDMDHENMFWYRQDPGLGLRLIYFSYDVKMKEKGDIPEGYSVSREKKERFSLILESASTNQTSMYLCASSVKESKEQFFGPGTRLTVL.

The chain is built from TRBV6-4 and TRBJ1-2, with D perhaps TRBD1 (5 bases). With 6 bases removed from V and 2 bases from J, the gap between germline ends came to 16 bases. CDR3 size: 15 residues. CDR1 is MRHNA and CDR2 is SNTAGT in the germline V gene. This chain's CDR3 is CASSPSSGANYGYTF. The CDR3 DNA reads as TGTGCCAGCAGCCCGTCGTCTGGGGCCAACTATGGCTACACCTTC.

This clone was recorded many times. The rearrangement links TRBV2 to TRBJ2-3, with TRBD1 matching over 7 bases. CDR1 and CDR2 (germline): SNHLY, FYNNEI. The CDR3 has 14 residues. Trimming took 9 bases from V and 1 from J; bases not matched to a gene: 7. The CDR3 is CARTTGAGTDTQYF. The DNA of the CDR3 is TGTGCCAGAACAACAGGGGCCGGCACAGATACGCAGTATTTT.

The V call is TRBV11-3, the J call TRBJ2-1; 7 bases fit TRBD2. The CDR3 length is 17 residues. Germline V gives CDR1 SGHNT, CDR2 YENEEA. Unmatched junction bases numbered 14, after V lost 4 bases and J lost 5 bases. The CDR3 reads CASSSRPSGVRNNEQFF. The CDR3, as DNA: TGTGCCAGCAGCTCCCGACCTAGCGGCGTAAGGAACAATGAGCAGTTCTTC.

Only a few counts were recorded for this clone. Here the CDR3 DNA reads TGTGCCAGCAGCTCCCGGTCAGAGGGGCAGTTCTTC. Translating it yields CASSSRSEGQFF. The chain links TRBV11-3 to TRBJ2-1, with D tentatively TRBD2 (5 bases). The CDR3 has 12 amino acids. Trimming shortened V by 4 bases and J by 12 bases, and 13 bases separated the two germline ends. The germline V gene encodes CDR1 SGHNT and CDR2 YENEEA.

V is TRBV28 and J is TRBJ2-7; 10 bases agree with TRBD1. Trimming cost V 6 bases and J 3 bases; bases outside gene matches: 8. The CDR3 totals 15 residues. Per germline, CDR1 MDHEN and CDR2 SYDVKM. CDR3 in DNA: TGTGCCAGCAGCCGATCCGGGACAGGGGTCTACGAGCAGTACTTC. As protein: CASSRSGTGVYEQYF.

The chain's CDR3 is CASSFRDSVEQYF. The CDR3 DNA reads TGTGCCAGCAGCTTCCGGGACTCCGTCGAGCAGTACTTC. The V call is TRBV7-2, the J call TRBJ2-7, with D perhaps matching TRBD2 (6 bases). CDR1 SGHTA and CDR2 FQGNSA come from the germline V gene. The CDR3 contains 13 residues. Deletions cut 3 bases from V and 6 bases from J, with 12 bases between.

The chain links TRBV6-5 to TRBJ2-1; D not resolved. Germline loops: CDR1 MNHEY, CDR2 SVGAGI. V shed 6 bases and J shed 11 bases, with 14 bases lying between them. This CDR3 is 12 amino acids long. The CDR3: CASSQMDAKQFF. CDR3 nucleotides: TGTGCCAGCAGCCAAATGGACGCAAAGCAGTTCTTC.

The chain recombines TRBV5-4 with TRBJ2-1; D is unresolved. From germline, CDR1 is SGHNT and CDR2 YYREEE (reference sequence). V was trimmed by 6 bases and J by 7 bases, leaving 17 bases between them. This CDR3 contains 14 residues. The DNA of the CDR3 is TGTGCCAGCACCGGAATCGTTGGTGGGAATGAGCAGTTCTTC. It yields the protein CASTGIVGGNEQFF. The full variable domain, with the rest looked up from reference TRBV5-4 and TRBJ2-1, is ETGVTQSPTHLIKTRGQQVTLRCSSQSGHNTVSWYQQALGQGPQFIFQYYREEENGRGNFPPRFSGLQFPNYSSELNVNALELDDSALYLCASTGIVGGNEQFFGPGTRLTVL.